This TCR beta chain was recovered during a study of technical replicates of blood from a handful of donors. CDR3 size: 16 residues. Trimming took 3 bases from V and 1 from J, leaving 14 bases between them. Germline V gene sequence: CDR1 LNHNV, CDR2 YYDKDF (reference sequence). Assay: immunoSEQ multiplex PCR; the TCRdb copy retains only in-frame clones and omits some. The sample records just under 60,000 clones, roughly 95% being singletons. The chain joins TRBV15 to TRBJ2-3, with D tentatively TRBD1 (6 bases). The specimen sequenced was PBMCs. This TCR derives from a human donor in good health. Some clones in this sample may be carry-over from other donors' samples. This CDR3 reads CATSRGSGVGTDTQYF. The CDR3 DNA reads TGTGCCACCAGCAGGGGGTCAGGGGTCGGCACAGATACGCAGTATTTT.